In its sample, the clone carrying this T cell receptor beta chain was seen a few times. Its antigen remains unknown. The sample originates from a study of regulatory T cells in long-lasting Graves disease. Study in general: Over-5-year antithyroid drug use with positive TSH receptor antibodies defined persistent Graves' disease in the study. Study-level results: There was favoring of TRBV28, TRBJ1-2 and TRBJ2-5 in persistent disease.

The CDR3 runs 14 residues. Trimming removed 1 base from V and 3 bases from J, with 10 bases in between. Looked up from germline, CDR1 is MGHRA and CDR2 is YSYEKL. Noted time point: persistent/refractory GD, antithyroid drugs over 5 years with positive TRAb. PBMC RNA served as the TCR library source. Graves' disease diagnosis relied on American Thyroid Association guidelines. To make TCR beta libraries, researchers used iRepertoire HTBI primers and Arm-PCR of CDR3 regions. TCRdb reanalysed the multiplex PCR reads using MiXCR and keeps one entry per CDR3 protein. The data contain roughly 400,000 distinct CDR3 sequences, roughly a fifth of them singletons.

This chain links TRBV4-1 with TRBJ2-7; TRBD2 might be the D (6 bases). The specimen was peripheral blood mononuclear cells (PBMCs), collected when the disease was refractory, from a patient treated with antithyroid drugs. The receptor was isolated from a female donor with Graves disease. Here the CDR3 DNA reads TGCGCCAGCAGCCAAGGGGGGACTGACTACGAGCAGTACTTC. Residues: CASSQGGTDYEQYF.